This is a list of T cell receptor beta chains from one sample in a study of CD8+ T cells in alopecia areata. The protocol was immunoSEQ multiplex PCR, while the TCRdb copy is restricted to in-frame clones and leaves out a portion. The sample holds fewer than 200,000 clones; about 61% are singletons and the top ten take under 20%. Here the sequenced sample was CD4+ T cells sorted from blood, taken at approximately week 60, from a patient treated with tofacitinib. Receptors were obtained from a human donor with alopecia areata. Each CDR3 is given with its conserved first and last residue. D genes are given only for firm matches. Clone size, where shown, is once, few, many, or a class for clones that have expanded.

d_call | clone_size | cdr3_length | j_call | v_call | cdr3_aa | cdr3_nt
. | once | 18 | TRBJ2-3 | TRBV2 | CASSNTKTNLRATDTQYF | TGTGCCAGCAGTAATACCAAAACTAACCTGAGAGCCACAGATACGCAGTATTTT
. | . | 15 | TRBJ2-3 | TRBV27 | CASARAATSTDTQYF | TGTGCCAGCGCGAGGGCAGCGACTAGCACAGATACGCAGTATTTT
. | . | 13 | TRBJ2-7 | TRBV5-1 | CASSLQIFHEQYF | TGCGCCAGCAGCTTGCAGATCTTCCACGAGCAGTACTTC
. | . | 13 | TRBJ1-5 | TRBV6-5 | CASRGSLNQPQHF | TGTGCCAGCAGGGGCAGCCTCAATCAGCCCCAGCATTTT
. | . | 12 | TRBJ1-4 | TRBV12-5 | CASGWTVEKLFF | TGTGCTAGTGGTTGGACAGTCGAAAAACTGTTTTTT
. | . | 13 | TRBJ2-5 | TRBV5-1 | CASSLRAGETQYF | TGCGCCAGCAGCTTAAGAGCGGGAGAGACCCAGTACTTC
. | . | 12 | TRBJ2-3 | TRBV10-3 | CAISESTDTQYF | TGTGCCATCAGTGAGTCGACAGATACGCAGTATTTT
. | . | 11 | TRBJ2-1 | TRBV30 | CAWTSGGEQFF | TGTGCCTGGACTTCCGGGGGTGAGCAGTTCTTC
. | . | 15 | TRBJ2-7 | TRBV14 | CASSQGPLLNYEQYF | TGTGCCAGCAGCCAGGGACCCCTACTTAACTACGAGCAGTACTTC
. | few | 14 | TRBJ2-7 | TRBV6-5 | CASSSGSLTYEQYF | TGTGCCAGCAGCTCGGGATCCCTTACCTACGAGCAGTACTTC
. | . | 17 | TRBJ2-6 | TRBV9 | CASSDPVRGPGANVLTF | TGTGCCAGCAGCGACCCAGTCCGCGGGCCTGGGGCCAACGTCCTGACTTTC
TRBD1 | . | 13 | TRBJ1-1 | TRBV2 | CASSPDRDTEAFF | TGTGCCAGCAGTCCGGACAGGGACACTGAAGCTTTCTTT
TRBD2 | . | 14 | TRBJ2-3 | TRBV7-3 | CASSPSSGGDTQYF | TGTGCCAGCAGCCCCTCTAGCGGGGGTGATACGCAGTATTTT
TRBD1 | . | 15 | TRBJ2-5 | TRBV5-1 | CASSKGDREGETQYF | TGCGCCAGCAGCAAAGGGGACAGGGAGGGAGAGACCCAGTACTTC
. | . | 17 | TRBJ2-1 | TRBV4-1 | CASSQPTTGWKYNEQFF | TGCGCCAGCAGCCAACCTACGACAGGTTGGAAATACAATGAGCAGTTCTTC
. | . | 13 | TRBJ2-7 | TRBV6-5 | CASKMDQTYEQYF | TGTGCCAGCAAGATGGACCAAACCTACGAGCAGTACTTC
. | . | 18 | TRBJ2-3 | TRBV4-1 | CASSPRFPIVDSTDTQYF | TGCGCCAGCAGCCCCCGCTTTCCGATTGTTGACAGCACAGATACGCAGTATTTT
. | . | 17 | TRBJ2-3 | TRBV19 | CASSIDPPRRGPDTQYF | TGTGCCAGTAGTATAGACCCCCCGAGGAGGGGACCAGATACGCAGTATTTT
. | . | 13 | TRBJ1-6 | TRBV6-5 | CASRPTLDSPLHF | TGTGCCAGCAGACCGACCCTGGATTCACCCCTCCACTTT
TRBD1 | . | 14 | TRBJ2-7 | TRBV9 | CASSAGQELYEQYF | TGTGCCAGCAGCGCGGGACAGGAGTTGTACGAGCAGTACTTC
. | . | 13 | TRBJ2-5 | TRBV6-5 | CASSLGRGGTQYF | TGTGCCAGCAGCCTAGGACGGGGAGGGACCCAGTACTTC
. | . | 12 | TRBJ1-1 | TRBV6-6 | CASSYRNTEAFF | TGTGCCAGCAGCTACAGGAACACTGAAGCTTTCTTT
. | . | 12 | TRBJ1-1 | TRBV5-4 | CASSGRDTEAFF | TGTGCCAGCAGCGGGCGCGACACTGAAGCTTTCTTT
. | few | 13 | TRBJ2-2 | TRBV19 | CASLKRGTGELFF | TGTGCCAGCCTCAAGAGAGGCACCGGGGAGCTGTTTTTT
TRBD1 | . | 17 | TRBJ2-3 | TRBV15 | CATSRGGTGTGTDTQYF | TGTGCCACCAGCAGAGGGGGGACAGGGACGGGGACAGATACGCAGTATTTT
. | once | 14 | TRBJ2-1 | TRBV29-1 | CSVTRGTGSNEQFF | TGCAGCGTTACACGAGGCACAGGGTCGAATGAGCAGTTCTTC
TRBD2 | . | 15 | TRBJ2-3 | TRBV6-5 | CASSSTSGGPDTQYF | TGTGCCAGCTCTAGTACTAGCGGGGGGCCGGATACGCAGTATTTT
. | . | 14 | TRBJ2-2 | TRBV19 | CASSPRQDHGELFF | TGTGCCAGTAGTCCGAGACAGGACCACGGGGAGCTGTTTTTT
TRBD1 | . | 14 | TRBJ2-7 | TRBV7-3 | CASSPGTGSYEQYF | TGTGCCAGCAGCCCCGGGACAGGGAGTTACGAGCAGTACTTC
. | . | 14 | TRBJ1-1 | TRBV6-5 | CASSRGRSNTEAFF | TGTGCCAGCAGTAGGGGACGGTCGAACACTGAAGCTTTCTTT
. | . | 16 | TRBJ2-5 | TRBV7-3 | CASSPGGGARGETQYF | TGTGCCAGCAGCCCAGGCGGGGGCGCAAGGGGAGAGACCCAGTACTTC
TRBD2 | . | 15 | TRBJ2-5 | TRBV5-4 | CASSLPSGGQETQYF | TGTGCCAGCAGCTTGCCTAGCGGGGGGCAAGAGACCCAGTACTTC
. | few | 15 | TRBJ2-5 | TRBV7-9 | CASSLEGPTIWTQYF | TGTGCCAGCAGCTTGGAGGGACCCACCATTTGGACCCAGTACTTC
. | . | 14 | TRBJ2-2 | TRBV15 | CATSRGTLRGELFF | TGTGCCACCAGCAGAGGGACCCTCCGGGGGGAGCTGTTTTTT
. | . | 13 | TRBJ2-3 | TRBV5-1 | CASSLSIEDTQYF | TGCGCCAGCAGCTTATCTATCGAAGATACGCAGTATTTT
TRBD1 | many | 13 | TRBJ1-1 | TRBV18 | CASSAGQGREAFF | TGTGCCAGCTCAGCCGGACAGGGCCGTGAAGCTTTCTTT
. | . | 14 | TRBJ1-1 | TRBV6-6 | CASRGPLRETEAFF | TGTGCCAGCAGGGGCCCGTTGAGGGAGACTGAAGCTTTCTTT
. | few | 13 | TRBJ1-5 | TRBV6-1 | CAAETAHNQPQHF | TGTGCTGCGGAAACAGCTCACAATCAGCCCCAGCATTTT
. | . | 15 | TRBJ2-2 | TRBV27 | CASNRLGTNTGELFF | TGTGCCAGCAATAGGTTAGGCACGAACACCGGGGAGCTGTTTTTT
. | . | 14 | TRBJ1-2 | TRBV18 | CASSRDGTNYGYTF | TGTGCCAGCTCACGGGACGGCACTAACTATGGCTACACCTTC